This is a list of T cell receptor beta chains from one sample in a study of early stage breast cancer tumors. Libraries were prepared by immunoSEQ multiplex PCR; TCRdb keeps only in-frame clonotypes and omits some of them. This sample has about 51,000 clones, with around 78% found just once. Sequenced sample: blood. The receptors stem from a person aged 35 to 50 with breast cancer. The CDR3 runs from the conserved cysteine through the conserved F or W. Fields, in order: J gene, CDR3 length, clone size, V gene, D gene, CDR3 DNA, CDR3 protein. The D gene is left open where the match is weak. The size of a clone is reported for some rows only, either as once, few or many, or as a class for expanded clones.

J: TRBJ2-5; length: 15; size: .; V: TRBV19; D: TRBD1; DNA: TGTGCCAGTAGTAGGGACAGGGTCCGGCAAGAGACCCAGTACTTC; CDR3: CASSRDRVRQETQYF
J: TRBJ2-2; length: 15; size: .; V: TRBV28; D: TRBD2; DNA: TGTGCCAGCACCCTGGGACTAGCGGCCACCGGGGAGCTGTTTTTT; CDR3: CASTLGLAATGELFF
J: TRBJ1-1; length: 16; size: .; V: TRBV5-4; D: TRBD1; DNA: TGTGCCAGCAGCCCCCCGGGACAGGGAATTGTGACTGAAGCTTTCTTT; CDR3: CASSPPGQGIVTEAFF
J: TRBJ2-7; length: 13; size: .; V: TRBV6-1; D: TRBD1; DNA: TGTGCCAGCAGTGAAATAGGACAGGACGAGCAGTACTTC; CDR3: CASSEIGQDEQYF
J: TRBJ1-4; length: 12; size: .; V: TRBV7-2; D: .; DNA: TGTGCCAGCAGCTACAGGGAGGGAAAACTGTTTTTT; CDR3: CASSYREGKLFF
J: TRBJ2-5; length: 12; size: .; V: TRBV30; D: .; DNA: TGTGCCTGGAGTGATTGGGGGGAGACCCAGTACTTC; CDR3: CAWSDWGETQYF
J: TRBJ2-7; length: 14; size: few; V: TRBV5-5; D: .; DNA: TGTGCCAGCAGCTTAACAGGGAGCTCCTACGAGCAGTACTTC; CDR3: CASSLTGSSYEQYF
J: TRBJ2-5; length: 14; size: .; V: TRBV28; D: .; DNA: TGTGCCAGCAGATTTACCGGGGGACAAGAGACCCAGTACTTC; CDR3: CASRFTGGQETQYF
J: TRBJ2-1; length: 14; size: .; V: TRBV6-6; D: .; DNA: TGTGCCAGCAGTTCGGGCGGGACCTACAATGAGCAGTTCTTC; CDR3: CASSSGGTYNEQFF
J: TRBJ2-1; length: 15; size: .; V: TRBV7-8; D: TRBD2; DNA: TGTGCCAGCAGCTTAGGGGGGGGGAGTTACAATGAGCAGTTCTTC; CDR3: CASSLGGGSYNEQFF
J: TRBJ1-1; length: 14; size: .; V: TRBV18; D: .; DNA: TGTGCCAGCTCACCACCGGTAGCCCCGGAGGAAGCTTTCTTT; CDR3: CASSPPVAPEEAFF
J: TRBJ1-1; length: 13; size: .; V: TRBV5-1; D: .; DNA: TGCGCCAGCAGCTTGCAGGCCCCGGGCCCAGCTTTCTTT; CDR3: CASSLQAPGPAFF
J: TRBJ2-7; length: 13; size: .; V: TRBV18; D: .; DNA: TGTGCCAGCTCACCTAGGCTAATCCACGAGCAGTACTTC; CDR3: CASSPRLIHEQYF
J: TRBJ1-5; length: 13; size: .; V: TRBV30; D: TRBD1; DNA: TGTGCCTGGAGTCAGGGGGAGGGCCAGCCCCAGCATTTT; CDR3: CAWSQGEGQPQHF
J: TRBJ2-3; length: 16; size: .; V: TRBV18; D: TRBD2; DNA: TGTGCCAGCTCACTAGAGACTAGCGGTGCAGCCAATACGCAGTATTTT; CDR3: CASSLETSGAANTQYF
J: TRBJ2-7; length: 14; size: .; V: TRBV2; D: TRBD2; DNA: TGTGCCAGCAGTGAACTAGCGGGAATGCGCGAGCAGTACTTC; CDR3: CASSELAGMREQYF
J: TRBJ2-3; length: 13; size: .; V: TRBV10-3; D: TRBD1; DNA: TGTGCCATCAATGACAGGGGGACAGATACGCAGTATTTT; CDR3: CAINDRGTDTQYF
J: TRBJ2-1; length: 18; size: .; V: TRBV30; D: TRBD2; DNA: TGTGCCTGGAGTGTCTTGGGACTGCTAGCGGGAGAGGCGAGTGAGCAGTTCTTC; CDR3: CAWSVLGLLAGEASEQFF
J: TRBJ2-1; length: 15; size: .; V: TRBV10-2; D: .; DNA: TGCGCCAGCAGTCCTTCTCCTGCCTCCTACAATGAGCAGTTCTTC; CDR3: CASSPSPASYNEQFF
J: TRBJ2-3; length: 14; size: few; V: TRBV5-1; D: TRBD2; DNA: TGCGCCAGCAGCACTAGCGGGAGCTCTAGTACGCAGTATTTT; CDR3: CASSTSGSSSTQYF
J: TRBJ2-6; length: 18; size: .; V: TRBV5-1; D: .; DNA: TGCGCCAGCAGCTTGGGTACAGGGCCTAGCTCTGGGGCCAACGTCCTGACTTTC; CDR3: CASSLGTGPSSGANVLTF
J: TRBJ2-5; length: 15; size: .; V: TRBV9; D: TRBD1; DNA: TGTGCCAGCGCAAGGGGACAGGGGAACTACGAGACCCAGTACTTC; CDR3: CASARGQGNYETQYF
J: TRBJ2-1; length: 15; size: .; V: TRBV7-2; D: .; DNA: TGTGCCAGCAGCTTTTTGGCGCTAGCGATCAATGAGCAGTTCTTC; CDR3: CASSFLALAINEQFF
J: TRBJ2-1; length: 17; size: .; V: TRBV27; D: TRBD1; DNA: TGTGCCAGCAGCCGGGACAGGGGGCGAGCCCTCTACAATGAGCAGTTCTTC; CDR3: CASSRDRGRALYNEQFF